The 8 T cell receptor beta chains below were found in one sample sequenced in a study of shared clonotypes between healthy human individuals. The protocol was immunoSEQ multiplex PCR, while the TCRdb copy is restricted to in-frame clones and leaves out a portion. The sample lists about 490,000 clones, approximately 84% occurring once. Sequencing was done on a sample of PBMCs. The receptors shown here come from a woman in her thirties or forties in good health. Some clones in this sample may be carry-over from other donors' samples.

This clone was detected only a few times. The chain recombines TRBV14 with TRBJ2-7; no definite D call. Per the germline V gene, CDR1 is SGHDN and CDR2 is FVKESK. This CDR3 spans 13 amino acids. The V gene lost 3 bases and the J gene lost 5 bases, with 11 bases spanning the gap. This CDR3 reads CASSQTPLDEQYF. The CDR3 nucleotides read TGTGCCAGCAGCCAGACCCCTCTTGACGAGCAGTACTTC.

Details on this clone: With a far larger clone one base away, a read error is the likely cause. The chain combines TRBV18 with TRBJ2-2, with TRBD1 identical over 7 bases. This CDR3 contains 16 residues. V lost 3 bases, J lost 3 bases, and 7 bases stayed unmatched. Germline assignment: CDR1 KGHSH and CDR2 LQKENI. The CDR3 sequence: CASSPPAGGYTGELFF. The CDR3 DNA sequence: TGTGCCAGCTCACCTCCGGCAGGGGGTTACACCGGGGAGCTGTTTTTT.

As concerns this clone: With a far larger clone one base away, a read error is the likely cause. The V and J genes are TRBV30 and TRBJ1-4; 8 bases fit TRBD1. The germline gives CDR1 GTSNPN, CDR2 SVGIG (reference sequence). With V trimmed by 8 bases and J by 6 bases, 11 bases remained unmatched. The CDR3 is 14 residues long. The CDR3 region has the DNA TGTGCCCGGGAGGACCTGACAGGGGATGAAAAACTGTTTTTT. Translating it yields CAREDLTGDEKLFF. The whole variable domain, filled in from reference TRBV30 and TRBJ1-4, reads SQTIHQWPATLVQPVGSPLSLECTVEGTSNPNLYWYRQAAGRGLQLLFYSVGIGQISSEVPQNLSASRPQDRQFILSSKKLLLSDSGFYLCAREDLTGDEKLFFGSGTQLSVL.

The rearrangement joins TRBV2 to TRBJ2-5; D is possibly TRBD1 (5 bases). The CDR3 covers 11 residues. Trimming shortened V by 7 bases and J by 4 bases, and 7 bases separated the two germline ends. From germline, CDR1 is SNHLY and CDR2 FYNNEI. The CDR3 DNA sequence: TGTGCCAGCAAGGGGCTAGAGACCCAGTACTTC. It is translated as CASKGLETQYF.

This chain links TRBV4-1 with TRBJ2-2, with TRBD2 as a possible D gene (6 bases). V was pared by 4 bases and J by 4 bases, with 16 bases between. Per germline, CDR1 MGHRA and CDR2 YSYEKL. The CDR3 has 16 residues. The CDR3 loop reads CASSRGLAGSTGELFF. As DNA, the CDR3 is TGCGCCAGCAGCCGGGGCTTGGCGGGAAGCACCGGGGAGCTGTTTTTT.

On this clone itself: This probably arose from a read error, given a far larger clone one base away. The rearrangement joins TRBV15 to TRBJ1-1, with D uncertain. This CDR3 comprises 16 residues. The V gene's germline CDR1 is LNHNV and CDR2 YYDKDF (reference sequence). The V and J ends lost 1 base and 0 bases respectively, with 12 bases between them. The CDR3 DNA reads as TGTGCCACCAGCAGAGGGGCAGGATTCATGAACACTGAAGCTTTCTTT. Protein product: CATSRGAGFMNTEAFF.

This clone has only a few counts. A read error likely explains this, since a far larger clone differs by one base. The sample holds other DNA sequences that translate to the same CDR3. V and J are TRBV5-6 and TRBJ2-1, with 11 bases lining up with TRBD2. Unmatched junction bases numbered 5, after V lost 4 bases and J lost 5 bases. This CDR3 region has 15 residues. The germline V gene encodes CDR1 SGHDT and CDR2 YYEEEE. The CDR3 sequence: CASSLSGRANNEQFF. CDR3 bases: TGTGCCAGCAGCCTTAGCGGGAGGGCCAACAATGAGCAGTTCTTC.

This clone has a handful of counts. The J gene is TRBJ1-1, the V gene TRBV6-6, with a weak D call TRBD1 (6 bases). Trimming cost V 7 bases and J 3 bases, with 15 bases left between them. There are 14 residues in the CDR3. From germline, CDR1 is MNHNY and CDR2 SVGAGI (reference sequence). DNA of the CDR3: TGTGCCAGCATAAATCAGGGGCAGTACACTGAAGCTTTCTTT. This encodes CASINQGQYTEAFF.